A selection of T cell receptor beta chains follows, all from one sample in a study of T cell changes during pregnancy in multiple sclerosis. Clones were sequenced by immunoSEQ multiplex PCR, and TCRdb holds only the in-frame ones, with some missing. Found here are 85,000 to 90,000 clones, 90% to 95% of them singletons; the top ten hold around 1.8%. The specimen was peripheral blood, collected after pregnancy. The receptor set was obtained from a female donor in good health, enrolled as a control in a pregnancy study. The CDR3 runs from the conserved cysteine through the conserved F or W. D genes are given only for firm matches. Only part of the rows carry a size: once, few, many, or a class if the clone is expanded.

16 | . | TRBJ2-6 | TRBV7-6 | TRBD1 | CASSLGQGSGANVLTF | TGTGCCAGCAGCTTGGGACAGGGCTCTGGGGCCAACGTCCTGACTTTC
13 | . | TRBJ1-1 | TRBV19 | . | CASSDSGRTEAFF | TGTGCCAGTAGCGACTCGGGGAGGACTGAAGCTTTCTTT
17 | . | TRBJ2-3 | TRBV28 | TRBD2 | CASSLPTSGTSTDTQYF | TGTGCCAGCAGTTTACCGACTAGCGGGACTAGCACAGATACGCAGTATTTT
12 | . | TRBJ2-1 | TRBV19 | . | CASRSTYNEQFF | TGTGCCAGTCGGAGTACCTACAATGAGCAGTTCTTC
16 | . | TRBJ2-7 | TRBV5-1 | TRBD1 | CASSLAPGQGANEQYF | TGCGCCAGCAGCTTGGCTCCGGGACAGGGGGCGAATGAGCAGTACTTC
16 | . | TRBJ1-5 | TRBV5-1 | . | CASSFKGGAWCQPQHF | TGCGCCAGCAGCTTCAAAGGGGGGGCATGGTGTCAGCCCCAGCATTTT
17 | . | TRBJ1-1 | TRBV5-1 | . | CASSLGWALDPGTEAFF | TGCGCCAGCAGCTTGGGGTGGGCTCTCGATCCTGGGACTGAAGCTTTCTTT
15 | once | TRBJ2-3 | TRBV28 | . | CASSLRDSSTDTQYF | TGTGCCAGCAGTCTGAGAGACAGTAGCACAGATACGCAGTATTTT
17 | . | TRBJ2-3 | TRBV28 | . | CVPLYALEQISVDTQYF | TGTGTGCCCCTCTACGCCCTTGAGCAAATCTCTGTGGATACGCAGTATTTT
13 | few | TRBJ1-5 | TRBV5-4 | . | CASSRGSNQPQHF | TGTGCCAGCAGTAGGGGTAGCAATCAGCCCCAGCATTTT
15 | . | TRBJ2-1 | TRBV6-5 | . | CASRPTGYSYNEQFF | TGTGCCAGCAGGCCGACAGGCTACTCCTACAATGAGCAGTTCTTC
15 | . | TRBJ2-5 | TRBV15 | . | CATSRDPRIGETQYF | TGTGCCACCAGCAGAGATCCGAGGATCGGAGAGACCCAGTACTTC
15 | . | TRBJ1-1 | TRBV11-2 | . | CASSFPGWGGAGAFF | TGTGCCAGCAGCTTCCCGGGGTGGGGGGGCGCGGGAGCTTTCTTT
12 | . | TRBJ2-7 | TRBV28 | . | CASSRRPYEQYF | TGTGCCAGCAGCCGGAGGCCCTACGAGCAGTACTTC
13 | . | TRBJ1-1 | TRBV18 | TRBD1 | CASSTTGGDRAFF | TGTGCCAGCTCAACGACAGGGGGCGATCGAGCTTTCTTT
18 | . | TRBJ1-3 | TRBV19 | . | CASSFWDFPQSSGNTIYF | TGTGCCAGTAGTTTTTGGGACTTTCCGCAAAGCTCTGGAAACACCATATATTTT
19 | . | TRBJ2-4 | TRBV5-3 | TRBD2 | CARSETSGRSRGAKNIQYF | TGTGCCAGAAGCGAAACTAGCGGGAGGTCCCGAGGGGCCAAAAACATTCAGTACTTC
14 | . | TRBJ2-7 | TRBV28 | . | CASQRAGASYEQYF | TGTGCCAGTCAGAGGGCAGGGGCCTCCTACGAGCAGTACTTC
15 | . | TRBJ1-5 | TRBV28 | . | CASVRVGFSNQPQHF | TGTGCCAGCGTGAGGGTGGGTTTTAGCAATCAGCCCCAGCATTTT
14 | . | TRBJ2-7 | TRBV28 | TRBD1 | CASRPPGGPYEQYF | TGTGCCAGCAGGCCTCCAGGGGGACCCTACGAGCAGTACTTC
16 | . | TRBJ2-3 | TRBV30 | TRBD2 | CAWSGAGTRGTDTQYF | TGTGCCTGGAGTGGGGCTGGGACTAGGGGCACAGATACGCAGTATTTT
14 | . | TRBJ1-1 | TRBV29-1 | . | CSVELAPGSTEAFF | TGCAGCGTTGAATTGGCTCCTGGGAGCACTGAAGCTTTCTTT
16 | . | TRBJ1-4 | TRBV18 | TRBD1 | CASSPRRQGVSEKLFF | TGTGCCAGCTCACCGCGTAGACAGGGTGTATCGGAAAAACTGTTTTTT
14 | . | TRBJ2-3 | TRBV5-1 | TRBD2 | CASRLAGASDTQYF | TGCGCCAGCAGACTAGCGGGAGCGTCAGATACGCAGTATTTT
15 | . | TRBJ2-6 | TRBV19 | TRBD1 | CASSIDRAGANVLTF | TGTGCCAGTAGTATCGACAGGGCTGGGGCCAACGTCCTGACTTTC
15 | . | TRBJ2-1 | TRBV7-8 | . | CASSLGPRGNNEQFF | TGTGCCAGCAGCTTAGGGCCGCGGGGAAACAATGAGCAGTTCTTC
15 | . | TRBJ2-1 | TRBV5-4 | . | CASSLGLVNYNEQFF | TGTGCCAGCAGCTTGGGCCTAGTTAACTACAATGAGCAGTTCTTC
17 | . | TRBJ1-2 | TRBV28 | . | CASSLSTSADSLYGYTF | TGTGCCAGCAGTTTGAGTACGTCGGCGGATTCACTCTATGGCTACACCTTC
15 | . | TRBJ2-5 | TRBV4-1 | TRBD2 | CASSQFGGSRETQYF | TGCGCCAGCAGCCAATTCGGGGGGAGCCGAGAGACCCAGTACTTC
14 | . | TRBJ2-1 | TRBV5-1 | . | CASSLGRLNNEQFF | TGCGCCAGCAGCTTGGGTAGACTTAACAATGAGCAGTTCTTC
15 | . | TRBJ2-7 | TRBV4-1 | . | CASSQVAGNNYEQYF | TGCGCCAGCAGCCAAGTTGCCGGGAATAACTACGAGCAGTACTTC
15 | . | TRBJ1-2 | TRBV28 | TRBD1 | CASVGGQGSYYGYTF | TGTGCCAGCGTAGGAGGACAGGGGAGTTACTATGGCTACACCTTC
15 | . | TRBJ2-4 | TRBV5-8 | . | CASSSIRDIKNIQYF | TGTGCCAGCAGCTCTATCCGGGACATAAAAAACATTCAGTACTTC
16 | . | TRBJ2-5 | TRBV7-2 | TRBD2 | CASSLGLAGTQETQYF | TGTGCCAGCAGCTTAGGGCTAGCGGGAACCCAAGAGACCCAGTACTTC
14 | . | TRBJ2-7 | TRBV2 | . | CASRSLASHGEQYF | TGTGCCAGCAGGTCCCTTGCGTCTCACGGCGAGCAGTACTTC
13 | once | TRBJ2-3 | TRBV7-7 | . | CASSTGITDTQYF | TGTGCTAGCAGCACCGGGATCACAGATACGCAGTATTTT
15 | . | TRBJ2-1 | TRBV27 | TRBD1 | CASSRSGQGDNEQFF | TGTGCCAGCAGCAGGTCGGGACAGGGGGACAATGAGCAGTTCTTC
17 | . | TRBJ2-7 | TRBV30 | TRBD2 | CAWLPRRSGRPSYEQYF | TGTGCCTGGCTTCCTCGCCGGAGCGGGAGGCCGTCCTACGAGCAGTACTTC
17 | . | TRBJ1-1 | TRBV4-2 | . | CASSQVSLRHLGTEAFF | TGTGCCAGCAGCCAAGTCTCTCTTCGACACCTCGGCACTGAAGCTTTCTTT
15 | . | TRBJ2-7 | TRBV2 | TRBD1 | CASSALYGDRYEQYF | TGTGCCAGCAGTGCCCTGTATGGGGACAGGTACGAGCAGTACTTC
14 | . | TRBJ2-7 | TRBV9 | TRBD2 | CASGSGTMGREQYF | TGTGCCAGCGGGTCCGGGACTATGGGGCGCGAGCAGTACTTC
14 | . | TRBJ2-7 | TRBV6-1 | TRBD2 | CASSEREPPYEQYF | TGTGCCAGCAGTGAGCGGGAGCCCCCCTACGAGCAGTACTTC
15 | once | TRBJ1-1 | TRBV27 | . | CASSLVWGRDTEAFF | TGTGCCAGCAGTTTAGTCTGGGGGCGAGACACTGAAGCTTTCTTT
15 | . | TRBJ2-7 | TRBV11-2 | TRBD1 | CASSPRTGFSYEQYF | TGTGCCAGCAGCCCCCGGACAGGTTTTTCCTACGAGCAGTACTTC
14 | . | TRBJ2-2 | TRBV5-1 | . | CASSLAGNTGELFF | TGCGCCAGCAGCTTGGCAGGTAACACCGGGGAGCTGTTTTTT
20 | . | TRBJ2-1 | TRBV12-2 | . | CASRLVRGRTYKRTYNEQFF | TGTGCAAGTCGCTTAGTTCGCGGGAGGACCTATAAGCGAACCTACAATGAGCAGTTCTTC
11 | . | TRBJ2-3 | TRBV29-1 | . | CSVAPGDTQYF | TGCAGCGTTGCCCCCGGAGATACGCAGTATTTT